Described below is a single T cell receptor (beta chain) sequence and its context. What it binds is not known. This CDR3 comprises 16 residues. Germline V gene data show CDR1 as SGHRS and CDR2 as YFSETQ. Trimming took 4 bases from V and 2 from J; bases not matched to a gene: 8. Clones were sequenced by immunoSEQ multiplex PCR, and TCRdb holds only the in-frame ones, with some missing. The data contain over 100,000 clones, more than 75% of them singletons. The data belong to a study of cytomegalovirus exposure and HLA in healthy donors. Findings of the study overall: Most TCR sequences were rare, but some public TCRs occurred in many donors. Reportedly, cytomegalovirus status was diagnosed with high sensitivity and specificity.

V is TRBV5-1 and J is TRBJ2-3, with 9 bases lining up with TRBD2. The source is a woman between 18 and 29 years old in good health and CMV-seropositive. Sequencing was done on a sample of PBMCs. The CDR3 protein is CASSAGLAGTTDTQYF. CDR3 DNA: TGCGCCAGCAGCGCCGGGCTAGCGGGAACCACAGATACGCAGTATTTT. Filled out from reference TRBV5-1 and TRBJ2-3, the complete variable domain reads KAGVTQTPRYLIKTRGQQVTLSCSPISGHRSVSWYQQTPGQGLQFLFEYFSETQRNKGNFPGRFSGRQFSNSRSEMNVSTLELGDSALYLCASSAGLAGTTDTQYFGPGTRLTVL.